A single count supports the clone carrying this TCR beta chain. Described time point: blood from clinic visit 5 months post-surgery; TSC patient then seizure free. This sample is drawn from a study of brain T cells in children with intractable seizures. The germline V gene encodes CDR1 SQVTM and CDR2 ANQGSEA. J lost 0 bases, V lost 3 bases, and 9 bases had no gene match. The CDR3 has 16 residues. Profiled with immunoSEQ multiplex PCR; TCRdb holds only in-frame clones, not every one. The sample comprises under 400,000 clones, over 85% of which are singletons, and 5% to 7% rests with the top ten. The V and J genes are TRBV29-1 and TRBJ2-7; 9 nucleotides match TRBD1. The sequence came from a boy less than two years old with tuberous sclerosis and intractable seizures. Here the sequenced sample was peripheral blood, taken roughly 5 months after surgery. CDR3 amino acids: CSVESRTGESSYEQYF. Written as DNA, the CDR3 is TGCAGCGTTGAGTCAAGGACAGGGGAGAGCTCCTACGAGCAGTACTTC.